The rows below give T cell receptor beta chains drawn from one sample of a study of T cell clonotyping in hematopoietic cell transplantation. Profiled with immunoSEQ multiplex PCR; TCRdb holds only in-frame clones, not every one. In the table there are nearly 20,000 clones, 70% to 85% of which are singletons. Specimen: peripheral blood mononuclear cells. All receptors come from a man between 60 and 75 years old in good health. Some clones in this sample may be carry-over from other donors' samples. The CDR3 runs from the conserved cysteine through the conserved F or W. D genes are given only for firm matches. Clone size is shown for a subset of rows, as once, few, many or a class of expanded clone.

abundance	v_gene	d_gene	j_gene	CDR3aa	CDR3nt
-	TRBV30	-	TRBJ1-2	CAWSVLGYLDGYTF	TGTGCCTGGAGTGTACTGGGGTATCTCGATGGCTACACCTTC
-	TRBV9	-	TRBJ2-7	CASGGGGAEQYF	TGTGCCAGTGGGGGCGGTGGCGCCGAGCAGTACTTC
once	TRBV13	TRBD2	TRBJ2-7	CASSWTSGGPSFYEQYF	TGTGCCAGCAGTTGGACTAGCGGGGGCCCTAGCTTCTACGAGCAGTACTTC
-	TRBV7-9	TRBD2	TRBJ2-3	CASSWTSGGIDTQYF	TGTGCCAGCAGCTGGACTAGCGGGGGCATAGATACGCAGTATTTT
once	TRBV2	TRBD1	TRBJ2-5	CASRDISGGQETQYF	TGTGCCAGCAGAGACATTTCAGGGGGCCAAGAGACCCAGTACTTC
-	TRBV2	-	TRBJ2-4	CASRDGTVQYF	TGTGCCAGCAGGGATGGGACTGTTCAGTACTTC
few	TRBV6-6	-	TRBJ2-7	CASSHFVGDEQYF	TGTGCCAGCAGTCATTTTGTTGGGGACGAGCAGTACTTC
-	TRBV9	TRBD2	TRBJ2-7	CASSVSGGSHEQYF	TGTGCCAGCAGCGTTTCGGGCGGGAGCCACGAGCAGTACTTC
-	TRBV6-6	-	TRBJ2-5	CASSPAQETQYF	TGTGCCAGCAGCCCCGCCCAAGAGACCCAGTACTTC
-	TRBV27	TRBD2	TRBJ2-7	CASSPGTSGYEQYF	TGTGCCAGCAGTCCAGGGACTAGCGGATACGAGCAGTACTTC
-	TRBV19	TRBD1	TRBJ1-5	CASSIALDRLNQPQHF	TGTGCCAGTAGTATTGCCCTGGACAGGCTCAATCAGCCCCAGCATTTT
-	TRBV11-3	-	TRBJ1-5	CASSSRGDQPQHF	TGTGCCAGCAGTTCCCGGGGGGATCAGCCCCAGCATTTT
-	TRBV7-7	TRBD1	TRBJ2-3	CASSLRTGRPDTQYF	TGTGCTAGCAGCTTAAGGACAGGGAGGCCAGATACGCAGTATTTT
-	TRBV4-1	-	TRBJ1-6	CASSQEPGVWNSPLHF	TGCGCCAGCAGCCAAGAACCGGGGGTTTGGAATTCACCCCTCCACTTT
-	TRBV19	-	TRBJ1-6	CASSRARNNSPLHF	TGTGCCAGTAGTAGGGCCAGGAATAATTCACCCCTCCACTTT
few	TRBV4-3	-	TRBJ1-5	CASSLAWEINQPQHF	TGCGCCAGCAGCCTCGCTTGGGAGATCAATCAGCCCCAGCATTTT
-	TRBV2	-	TRBJ1-5	CASSEGTGIANQPQHF	TGTGCCAGCAGTGAAGGCACCGGGATAGCCAATCAGCCCCAGCATTTT
few	TRBV30	-	TRBJ1-5	CAWSRTDNQPQHF	TGTGCCTGGAGTAGGACAGACAATCAGCCCCAGCATTTT
-	TRBV6-1	-	TRBJ1-5	CASSVMGGRQPQHF	TGTGCCAGCAGTGTCATGGGGGGGAGGCAGCCCCAGCATTTT
-	TRBV6-1	TRBD1	TRBJ1-4	CASSEAGTVKGKLFF	TGTGCCAGCAGTGAAGCGGGGACAGTTAAGGGAAAACTGTTTTTT